This T cell receptor beta chain was identified during a study of human CD8 memory T cell subsets. Making the TCR beta libraries relied on UMI-labeled 5' RACE. Authors' processing steps: From around 3,000 to 18,000 functional CDR3 beta clonotypes were held in each TCR beta library. Reprocessing the 5' RACE reads, TCRdb reports a single entry for every CDR3 protein and omits DNA. The V and J calls come from TCRdb's annotation, not from the publication. This repertoire includes roughly 7,000 distinct CDR3 sequences. The CDR3 totals 14 residues. The specimen sequenced was CD8+ T cells from PBMCs. The clonotype was recovered from a human donor in good health. The J gene is TRBJ2-7, the V gene TRBV12-3 or TRBV12-4; TCRdb calls TRBD2, which cannot be checked without DNA. CDR3 protein: CASSTSGTSYEQYF.